Detailed here is one T cell receptor beta chain. Its antigen is still unknown. The data derive from a study of T cell clones after liver transplantation. Study details: Draws occurred before transplant, before withdrawal, and after complete or failed withdrawal. Whole-study findings and limits: Post-transplant, graft-donor-reactive CD4 TCRbeta sequences in blood dropped significantly in most of the 8 subjects. Graft donor-reactive T cells possibly entered the graft instead of undergoing deletion. Low donor cell numbers restricted donor-reactive repertoire measurement in a couple of subjects.

The table came from immunoSEQ multiplex PCR; TCRdb's copy has only in-frame clones and leaves some out. This repertoire shows about 120,000 clones, over 75% found once; its top ten account for 0.65% to 0.85%. V was pared by 1 base and J by 1 base, with 4 bases of the junction left unmatched. The CDR3 is 17 amino acids. From germline, CDR1 is LNHDA and CDR2 SQIVND (reference sequence). This receptor was obtained from a human patient who received a liver transplant. The T cells may partly be graft donor cells. The sequences come from CD4+ T cells from blood, collected 12 months after liver transplant. V is TRBV19 and J is TRBJ2-2; 9 nucleotides agree with TRBD1. The CDR3 is CASSIGGTGRNTGELFF. The DNA for the CDR3 is TGTGCCAGTAGTATAGGTGGGACAGGGAGGAACACCGGGGAGCTGTTTTTT.